In this sample, the clone carrying this TCR beta chain turned up many times. Its specificity is unknown. The source of the sample is a study of regulatory T cells in long-lasting Graves disease. Findings and caveats of the study: Persistent disease samples used TRBV28, TRBJ1-2 and TRBJ2-5 preferentially.

The time point denotes: newly diagnosed GD, antithyroid drugs for less than 3 months. TCR sequences were obtained from RNA taken from PBMCs. This CDR3 contains 15 residues. Trimming cost V 0 bases and J 7 bases, with 14 bases left between them. Germline lookup yields CDR1 SGDLS and CDR2 YYNGEE. Investigators prepared the TCR beta libraries by applying iRepertoire HTBI primers and Arm-PCR of CDR3 regions. TCRdb re-analysed the multiplex PCR reads in MiXCR, keeping a single row per CDR3 protein. This table holds approximately 440,000 distinct CDR3 sequences, 15% to 20% found once. This sample was also put to use in a study of T cells in Graves' hyperthyroidism and ophthalmopathy. According to that study: The HTBI set primed first-round TCR CDR3 RT-PCR.

J is TRBJ1-5 and V is TRBV9; D gene unclear. Sample: peripheral blood mononuclear cells (PBMCs), taken at new diagnosis, from a patient treated with antithyroid drugs. The receptor was derived from a man in his forties with Graves disease. The CDR3 loop reads CASSVGEASGQPQHF. In DNA, the CDR3 is TGTGCCAGCAGCGTAGGGGAGGCCTCTGGGCAGCCCCAGCATTTT.